The 3 T cell receptor beta chains presented below share a single source sample, sequenced in a study of T cell changes during pregnancy in multiple sclerosis. The repertoire was sequenced with immunoSEQ multiplex PCR; TCRdb's copy has only in-frame clones and lacks some. Of tens of thousands of clones detected, 85% to 95% appear once; the ten largest clones hold around 2.3%. This specimen was peripheral blood, taken before pregnancy. These receptor sequences come from a female donor with multiple sclerosis, enrolled in a pregnancy study.

The chain combines TRBV4-3 with TRBJ2-4; 7 nucleotides line up with TRBD2. With V trimmed by 0 bases and J by 7 bases, 12 bases remained unmatched. The CDR3 loop spans 17 amino acids. The V gene's germline CDR1 is LGHNA and CDR2 YSLEER. As DNA, the CDR3 is TGCGCCAGCAGCCAAGATCCTGGCGGGGGAGTTGTTAACATTCAGTACTTC. Amino acids: CASSQDPGGGVVNIQYF.

The chain is built from TRBV30 and TRBJ2-2; D unclear. The CDR3 spans 13 residues. Deletions cut 2 bases from V and 1 base from J, with 5 bases between. The germline CDR1 and CDR2 sequences are GTSNPN and SVGIG (reference sequence). The CDR3 DNA sequence: TGTGCCTGGAGTTTCAGGAACACCGGGGAGCTGTTTTTT. Its translation: CAWSFRNTGELFF.

This chain uses TRBV29-1 with TRBJ2-1; 11 bases agree with TRBD2. The CDR3 runs 15 residues. Per the germline V gene, CDR1 is SQVTM and CDR2 is ANQGSEA. The V gene end was trimmed by 1 base and the J gene end by 7 bases; junction bases not matched to a gene: 6. CDR3 loop: CSVEVLAGDGNEQFF. The CDR3 nucleotides are TGCAGCGTTGAAGTACTAGCGGGAGACGGGAATGAGCAGTTCTTC.